This T cell receptor (beta chain) was profiled in a study of tumor-infiltrating lymphocytes in primary liver carcinoma. Total RNA and DNA came together from 20-30 mg of bulk tissue without cell sorting. At sampling, these chronic HBV carriers had received no treatment. This clonotype was counted ten times or more. Using a constant-region primer together with ProtoScript II reverse transcriptase, TCR beta cDNA was made from approximately 0.55 ug of total RNA. Three rounds of nested multiplex PCR with slightly modified ARM-PCR produced TCR beta libraries. TRBV1-TRBV30 forward primers and a C-beta reverse primer were used in the first two PCR rounds, which each ran for ten to eleven cycles. Using its own MiXCR run on the multiplex PCR reads, TCRdb lists one record per CDR3 protein. The table has 120,000 or so distinct CDR3 sequences, about 59% seen once; the top ten hold approximately 9.9%. The CDR3 length is 13 residues. CDR1 is MNHEY, CDR2 SVGAGI, per germline. V shed 3 bases and J 6 bases; nucleotides not matched to a gene: 3.

The source material was liver tumor tissue from sampling region 1. Subset reported: tumor region T1, superior pole. This TCR came from a woman aged 60-75 years with primary liver carcinoma and hepatitis B virus infection. The J gene is TRBJ2-7, the V gene TRBV6-5; TRBD2 aligns across 9 bases. CDR3 in DNA: TGTGCCAGCAGTTATGGACTAGCGCGCGAGCAGTACTTC. This codes for CASSYGLAREQYF.